This T cell receptor (beta chain) was sequenced during a study of shared clonotypes between healthy human individuals. Whole-study results and caveats: Generation of non-shared clonotypes was less probable than generation of clonotypes shared by all four donors. Clonotype sharing among donors, it was expected, would be affected by sequencing depth.

The V and J ends lost 6 bases and 3 bases respectively, with 12 bases between them. The CDR3 has 14 residues. Germline CDR1 KGHSH, CDR2 LQKENI. The assay was run at deep level. Sequencing used immunoSEQ multiplex PCR; TCRdb keeps in-frame clones, though not all of them. The top ten clones hold about 0.37% of a sample with 2.3 million or so clones, over 85% of them seen once. Investigators divided CD4+ cells into CD45RA+ naive and CD45RA-negative memory subsets. In regard to this clone: Its antigen is not identified.

This receptor was taken from a man between 18 and 29 years old in good health. Some clones in this sample may be carry-over from other donors' samples. The chain joins TRBV18 to TRBJ1-5; tentatively, D is TRBD1 (5 bases). The sample consisted of naive CD4+ T cells from PBMCs. Subset meaning: CD45RA+ positively selected. The CDR3 bases are TGTGCCAGCTCCCTCCTGGGGGACAATCAGCCCCAGCATTTT. Protein: CASSLLGDNQPQHF.